This T cell receptor (beta chain) was observed in a study of OX40 agonist ivuxolimab in advanced cancers. At the level of the study: With ivuxolimab, an agonistic anti-OX40 (CD134) antibody, patients were treated.

Profiled with immunoSEQ multiplex PCR; TCRdb holds only in-frame clones, not every one. The top ten clones hold 1.5% to 2% of a sample with 80,000 or so clones, about 92% of them seen once. The V gene's germline CDR1 is SGHNT and CDR2 YYREEE (reference sequence). The V and J ends lost 2 bases and 2 bases respectively, with 11 bases between them. The CDR3 is made up of 14 amino acids. To note about this clone: As yet, its antigen is unknown.

Whole-study results and caveats: The antigen specificity of the peripheral T cells (those that were expanded) was not determined.

The genes are TRBV5-4 and TRBJ2-7; D may be TRBD1 or TRBD2 (6 bases each). Source: CD4+ or CD8+ T cells sorted from blood, taken in a trial of the OX40 agonist ivuxolimab. The receptor comes from an adult with an advanced solid tumor such as melanoma, head and neck, liver or kidney cancer. The CDR3 here is CASSFVGGPYEQYF. The CDR3 DNA reads as TGTGCCAGCAGCTTTGTGGGGGGCCCCTACGAGCAGTACTTC. Looking up the rest from reference TRBV5-4 and TRBJ2-7 gives the full variable domain: ETGVTQSPTHLIKTRGQQVTLRCSSQSGHNTVSWYQQALGQGPQFIFQYYREEENGRGNFPPRFSGLQFPNYSSELNVNALELDDSALYLCASSFVGGPYEQYFGPGTRLTVT.